The 20 T cell receptor beta chains given below trace back to one sample, sequenced in a study of T-cell reconstitution after alpha-beta-depleted transplantation in children. TCRbeta library construction was performed incorporating unique molecular identifiers. TCRdb passed the PCR reads through MiXCR, listing each CDR3 protein once. The sample includes hundreds of thousands of distinct CDR3 sequences, 10% to 15% of them seen just once. This specimen consisted of PBMCs, mostly from graft donor cells, obtained 360 days after TCRalphabeta/CD19-depleted stem cell transplant. These receptors originate from a male patient younger than 18 who had a stem cell transplant for acute myeloid leukemia, so the T cells may come from the graft donor.

In this sample, this clonotype turned up a few times. This rearrangement joins TRBV24-1 to TRBJ2-1, with 7 bases aligning to TRBD2. Germline assignment: CDR1 KGHDR and CDR2 SFDVKD. V dropped 3 bases and J dropped 0; count of bases not matched to a gene: 4. The CDR3 extends over 16 amino acids. The CDR3 region has the DNA TGTGCCACCAGTGATGGGCTAGCGGCCTCCTACAATGAGCAGTTCTTC. The encoded protein is CATSDGLAASYNEQFF.

The rearrangement uses TRBV20-1 and TRBJ2-4; 7 bases match TRBD1. The length of the CDR3 is 16 residues. The germline V gene encodes CDR1 DFQATT and CDR2 SNEGSKA (reference sequence). With 1 base clipped from V and 0 bases from J, the junction kept 6 bases outside the gene matches. The CDR3 coding sequence is TGCAGTGCTAGAGCTAACAGGGGCCTAGCCAAAAACATTCAGTACTTC. As protein: CSARANRGLAKNIQYF.

In this sample, this clonotype turned up many times. This chain links TRBV9 with TRBJ1-6; 7 positions agree with TRBD1. The CDR3 has 18 amino acids. With V trimmed by 0 bases and J by 0 bases, 6 bases remained unmatched. Germline assignment: CDR1 SGDLS and CDR2 YYNGEE. Here the CDR3 reads CASSVGQGRASYNSPLHF. DNA of the CDR3: TGTGCCAGCAGCGTAGGACAGGGTCGCGCCTCCTATAATTCACCCCTCCACTTT. Complete variable domain (other parts from reference TRBV9 and TRBJ1-6): DSGVTQTPKHLITATGQRVTLRCSPRSGDLSVYWYQQSLDQGLQFLIQYYNGEERAKGNILERFSAQQFPDLHSELNLSSLELGDSALYFCASSVGQGRASYNSPLHFGNGTRLTVT.

This clonotype turned up a few times. V is TRBV27 and J is TRBJ2-1; TRBD2 matches 9 bases. There are 15 residues in the CDR3. Germline CDR1 reads MNHEY; CDR2 reads SMNVEV (reference sequence). V was pared by 5 bases and J by 4 bases, with 6 bases of the junction left unmatched. CDR3 sequence reads: CASSARTSEYNEQFF. The CDR3 nucleotides are TGTGCCAGCAGTGCCCGGACTAGCGAGTACAATGAGCAGTTCTTC.

This chain joins TRBV3-1 and TRBJ2-1; a weak D match, TRBD2 (6 bases). CDR3 size: 14 residues. The germline CDR1 and CDR2 sequences are LGHDT and YNNKEL (reference sequence). V lost 4 bases and J lost 0, with 7 bases in between. DNA of the CDR3: TGTGCCAGCAGCCGACTAGGCTCCTACAATGAGCAGTTCTTC. Amino acids: CASSRLGSYNEQFF.

The chain uses TRBV20-1 and TRBJ2-1; D may be TRBD2 (5 bases). The V and J ends lost 0 bases and 4 bases respectively, with 13 bases between them. The CDR3 covers 15 residues. Germline V lookup: CDR1 DFQATT, CDR2 SNEGSKA (reference sequence). Here the CDR3 DNA reads TGCAGTGCTAGAGATCTAGGGCGGACTTACAATGAGCAGTTCTTC. Its translation is CSARDLGRTYNEQFF.

This clonotype showed up just a few times. V usage is TRBV12-5 and J usage is TRBJ1-1; D gene unclear. The CDR3 is 12 amino acids. Deletions cut 6 bases from V and 1 base from J, with 6 bases between. Germline V gene data show CDR1 as LGHNT and CDR2 as FRNRAP. The CDR3 region is CASGSRNTEAFF. CDR3 coding DNA: TGTGCTAGTGGCTCCCGGAACACTGAAGCTTTCTTT.

The rearrangement links TRBV6-2 or TRBV6-3 to TRBJ2-7; D remains ambiguous. CDR3 length: 13 amino acids. V was trimmed by 1 base and J by 6 bases, leaving 10 bases between them. Germline assignment: CDR1 MNHEY and CDR2 SVGEGT. The CDR3 sequence: CASSYFVGSEQYF. CDR3 nucleotide sequence: TGTGCCAGCAGTTACTTTGTGGGAAGCGAGCAGTACTTC.

This clonotype appeared a few times. In DNA form, the CDR3 reads TGCAGTGCTAGAGATAGAGGGACAGGGGTCTACGAGCAGTACTTC. As protein: CSARDRGTGVYEQYF. The rearrangement uses TRBV20-1 and TRBJ2-7, with 10 bases lining up with TRBD1. V shed 0 bases, J shed 3 bases, and the junction held 5 bases outside the gene matches. This CDR3 is built from 15 residues. Germline CDR1 and CDR2: DFQATT and SNEGSKA (reference sequence).

This clonotype was detected a few times. The DNA of the CDR3 is TGTGCCAGCAGCTGGGGGACAGGGGCTACCGGGGAGCTGTTTTTT. Translated, it gives CASSWGTGATGELFF. The chain uses TRBV12-3 or TRBV12-4 and TRBJ2-2, with 10 bases fitting TRBD1. Trimming at V came to 6 bases and at J to 5 bases, leaving 6 bases not matched to a gene. There are 15 residues in the CDR3.

The rearrangement uses TRBV21-1 and TRBJ1-1; TRBD1 is the table's D call and was not checked against the DNA. TRBV21-1 is noted as a pseudogene. CDR3 length: 15 residues. The DNA for the CDR3 is TGTGCCAGCAGCAAAGAGCAGGGGGGATTCACTGAAGCTTTCTTT. Its protein product is CASSKEQGGFTEAFF.

CDR3 DNA sequence: TGTGCCAGCAGTTTACGAGATCCCTACGAGCAGTACTTC. Protein sequence: CASSLRDPYEQYF. The chain is built from TRBV12-3 or TRBV12-4 and TRBJ2-7; the D is unclear. V lost 2 bases and J lost 2, with 7 bases in between. The CDR3 totals 13 residues.

This clonotype was picked up many times. The V gene is TRBV29-1, the J gene TRBJ1-1; D is unresolved. The CDR3 length is 14 residues. V lost 0 bases and J 6 bases, leaving 14 bases between the germline ends. Germline loops: CDR1 SQVTM, CDR2 ANQGSEA. The CDR3 DNA reads as TGCAGCGTTGAAGAGGTCACCCTTCGGGCTGAAGCTTTCTTT. Its protein is CSVEEVTLRAEAFF. Full variable domain (outside the CDR3, taken from reference TRBV29-1 and TRBJ1-1): SAVISQKPSRDICQRGTSLTIQCQVDSQVTMMFWYRQQPGQSLTLIATANQGSEATYESGFVIDKFPISRPNLTFSTLTVSNMSPEDSSIYLCSVEEVTLRAEAFFGQGTRLTVV.

At least ten counts were recorded for this clonotype. The rearrangement links TRBV29-1 to TRBJ2-2, with a possible D match to TRBD1 (6 bases). This CDR3 region has 14 residues. Deletions cut 3 bases from V and 1 base from J, with 9 bases between. The germline V gene encodes CDR1 SQVTM and CDR2 ANQGSEA. CDR3 sequence: CSVDQGLNTGELFF. DNA of the CDR3: TGCAGCGTTGATCAGGGGTTGAACACCGGGGAGCTGTTTTTT.

This clonotype has more than one count but fewer than ten. The V gene is TRBV7-8, the J gene TRBJ2-1; D is perhaps TRBD2 (5 bases). V shed 5 bases and J shed 1 base, with 15 bases lying between them. Germline V gene data show CDR1 as SGHVS and CDR2 as FQNEAQ. The CDR3 spans 16 residues. The CDR3: CASSPSVRVSYNEQFF. The DNA for the CDR3 is TGTGCCAGCAGCCCGTCCGTGCGGGTGTCCTACAATGAGCAGTTCTTC.

In its sample, this clonotype was seen many times. The chain joins TRBV3-1 to TRBJ2-5, with 9 nucleotides matching TRBD2. The CDR3 loop spans 16 amino acids. The ends lost 4 bases at V and 4 bases at J; junction bases unmatched: 10. Germline values: CDR1 LGHDT, CDR2 YNNKEL (reference sequence). The CDR3 loop reads CASSPLGSGSGETQYF. Written as DNA, the CDR3 is TGTGCCAGCAGCCCCCTAGGTAGCGGGAGCGGAGAGACCCAGTACTTC.

The chain uses TRBV20-1 and TRBJ2-1, with 13 bases matching TRBD2. CDR1 and CDR2 (germline): DFQATT, SNEGSKA (reference sequence). V trimming: 2 bases; J trimming: 8 bases; junction bases outside the gene matches: 21. The CDR3 length is 20 residues. CDR3 sequence: CSARSLTNPTSGRAPHEQFF. The CDR3 bases are TGCAGTGCTAGATCCCTTACCAACCCTACTAGCGGGAGGGCCCCCCATGAGCAGTTCTTC.

V and J are TRBV6-2 or TRBV6-3 and TRBJ2-2; the match to TRBD2 covers 10 bases. The germline CDR1 and CDR2 sequences are MNHEY and SVGEGT. This CDR3 is built from 17 residues. V trimming: 2 bases; J trimming: 6 bases; junction bases outside the gene matches: 9. The DNA of the CDR3 is TGTGCCAGCAGTTACCCTCTAAGCGGGAGGGGTGCCGGGGAGCTGTTTTTT. Encoded protein: CASSYPLSGRGAGELFF.

This clonotype appeared many times. The chain is built from TRBV5-1 and TRBJ2-3; 7 nucleotides line up with TRBD2. Germline V gene sequence: CDR1 SGHRS, CDR2 YFSETQ. The length of the CDR3 is 18 residues. V lost 4 bases, J lost 1 base, and 15 bases stayed unmatched. DNA for the CDR3: TGCGCCAGCAGCACCGCCTTAGGAATAGCGGGCCGCACAGATACGCAGTATTTT. The encoded protein is CASSTALGIAGRTDTQYF. The whole variable domain, remainder taken from reference TRBV5-1 and TRBJ2-3, is KAGVTQTPRYLIKTRGQQVTLSCSPISGHRSVSWYQQTPGQGLQFLFEYFSETQRNKGNFPGRFSGRQFSNSRSEMNVSTLELGDSALYLCASSTALGIAGRTDTQYFGPGTRLTVL.

This clonotype was counted at least ten times. The chain uses TRBV12-3 or TRBV12-4 and TRBJ1-1; D not certain. V was clipped by 3 bases and J by 1 base, with 9 bases between them. The CDR3 runs 14 residues. This CDR3 is CASSFRRGNTEAFF. CDR3 DNA: TGTGCCAGCAGTTTTCGACGGGGGAACACTGAAGCTTTCTTT.